This TCR beta chain stems from a study of T cell responses to AZD1222 COVID-19 vaccine. Germline V CDR1 and CDR2: MDHEN, SYDVKM. There are 16 residues in the CDR3. The V gene end was trimmed by 3 bases and the J gene end by 7 bases; junction bases not matched to a gene: 11. Sequencing used immunoSEQ multiplex PCR; TCRdb keeps in-frame clones, though not all of them. The data hold hundreds of thousands of clones, with almost 95% observed a single time. Second-dose intervals of approximately 4 or approximately 12 weeks were pooled. Study-level results: Mapped onto spike, vaccine-associated CD4 TCRs spanned it and were dominant at 160-218 and 743-854.

Comment on this clone: Antigen: not known.

V usage is TRBV28 and J usage is TRBJ1-4; 7 nucleotides match TRBD1. The clonotype comes from an adult who received the AZD1222 COVID-19 vaccine. The source material was peripheral blood, sampled 28 days after the second AZD1222 dose. CDR3 nucleotides: TGTGCCAGCAGTTTTCCCGTGAGGGGGCCTGGTGAAAAACTGTTTTTT. Amino acids: CASSFPVRGPGEKLFF.